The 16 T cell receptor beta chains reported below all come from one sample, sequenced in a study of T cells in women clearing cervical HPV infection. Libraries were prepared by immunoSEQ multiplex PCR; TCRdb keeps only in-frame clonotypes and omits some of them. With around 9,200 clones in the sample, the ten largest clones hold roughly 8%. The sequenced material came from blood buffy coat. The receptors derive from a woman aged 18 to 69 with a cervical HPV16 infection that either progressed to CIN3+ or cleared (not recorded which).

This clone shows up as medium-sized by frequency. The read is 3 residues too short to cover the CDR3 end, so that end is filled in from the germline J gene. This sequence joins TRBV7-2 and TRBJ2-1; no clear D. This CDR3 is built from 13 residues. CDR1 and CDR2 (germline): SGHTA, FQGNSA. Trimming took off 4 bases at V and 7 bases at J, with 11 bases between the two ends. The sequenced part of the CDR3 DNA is TGTGCCAGCAGCTCCCTTGTGACTAATGAG. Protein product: CASSSLVTNE. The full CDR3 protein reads CASSSLVTNEQFF. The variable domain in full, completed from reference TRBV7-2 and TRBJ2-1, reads GAGVSQSPSNKVTEKGKDVELRCDPISGHTALYWYRQSLGQGLEFLIYFQGNSAPDKSGLPSDRFSAERTGGSVSTLTIQRTQQEDSAVYLCASSSLVTNEQFFGPGTRLTVL.

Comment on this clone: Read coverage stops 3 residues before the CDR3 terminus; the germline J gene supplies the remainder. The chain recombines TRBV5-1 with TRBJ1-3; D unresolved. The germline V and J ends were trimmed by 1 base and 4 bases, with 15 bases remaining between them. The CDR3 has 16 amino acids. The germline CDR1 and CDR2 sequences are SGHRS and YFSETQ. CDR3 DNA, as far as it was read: TGCGCCAGCAGCTTGATCCCGGTCTCTAAGGGAAACACC. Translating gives CASSLIPVSKGNT. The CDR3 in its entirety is CASSLIPVSKGNTIYF. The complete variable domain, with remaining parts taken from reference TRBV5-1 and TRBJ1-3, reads KAGVTQTPRYLIKTRGQQVTLSCSPISGHRSVSWYQQTPGQGLQFLFEYFSETQRNKGNFPGRFSGRQFSNSRSEMNVSTLELGDSALYLCASSLIPVSKGNTIYFGEGSWLTVV.

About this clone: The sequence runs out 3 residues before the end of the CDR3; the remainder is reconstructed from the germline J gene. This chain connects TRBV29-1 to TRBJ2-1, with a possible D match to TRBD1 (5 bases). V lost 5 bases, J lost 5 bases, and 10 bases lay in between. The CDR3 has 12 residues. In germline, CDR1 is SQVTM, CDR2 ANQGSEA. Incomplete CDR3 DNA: TGCAGCGTTTTTGGACAAAACAATGAG. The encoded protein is CSVFGQNNE. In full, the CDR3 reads CSVFGQNNEQFF.

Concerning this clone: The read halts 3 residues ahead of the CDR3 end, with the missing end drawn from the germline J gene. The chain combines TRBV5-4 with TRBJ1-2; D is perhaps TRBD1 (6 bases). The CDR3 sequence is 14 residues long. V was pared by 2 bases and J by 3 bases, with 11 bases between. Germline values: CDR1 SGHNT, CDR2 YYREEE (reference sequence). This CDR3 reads CASSFGQSYYGYTF. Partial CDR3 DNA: TGTGCCAGCAGCTTTGGACAGTCCTACTATGGC.

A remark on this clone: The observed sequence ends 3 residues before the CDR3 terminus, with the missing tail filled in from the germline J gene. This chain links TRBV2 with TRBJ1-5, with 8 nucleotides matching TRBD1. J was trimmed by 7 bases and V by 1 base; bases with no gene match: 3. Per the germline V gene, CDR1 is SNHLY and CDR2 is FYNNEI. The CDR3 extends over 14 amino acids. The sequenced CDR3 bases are TGTGCCAGCAGTGAAGGCAGGGGGCGACAGCCC. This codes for CASSEGRGRQP. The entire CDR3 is CASSEGRGRQPQHF.

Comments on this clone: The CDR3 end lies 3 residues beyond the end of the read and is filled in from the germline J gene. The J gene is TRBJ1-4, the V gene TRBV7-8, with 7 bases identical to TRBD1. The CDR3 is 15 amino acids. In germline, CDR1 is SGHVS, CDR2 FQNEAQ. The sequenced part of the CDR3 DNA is TGTGCCAGCAGCTCGCGGACAGGCTCGTATTCACCA. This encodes CASSSRTGSYSP. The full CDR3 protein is CASSSRTGSYSPLFF.

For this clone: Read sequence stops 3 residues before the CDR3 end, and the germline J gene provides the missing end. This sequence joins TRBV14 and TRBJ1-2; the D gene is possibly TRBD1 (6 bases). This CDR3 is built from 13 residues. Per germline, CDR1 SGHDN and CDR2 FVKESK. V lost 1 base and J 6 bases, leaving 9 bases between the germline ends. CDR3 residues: CASSQAGVHGYTF. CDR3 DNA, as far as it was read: TGTGCCAGCAGCCAAGCAGGGGTCCATGGC.

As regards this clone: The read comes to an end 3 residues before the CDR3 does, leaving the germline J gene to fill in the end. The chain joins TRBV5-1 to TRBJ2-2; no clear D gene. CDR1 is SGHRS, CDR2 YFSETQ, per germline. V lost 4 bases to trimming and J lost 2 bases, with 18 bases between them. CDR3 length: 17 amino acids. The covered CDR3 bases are TGCGCCAGCAGCGCATTAGGCGGCAGAGTAAACACCGGGGAG. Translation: CASSALGGRVNTGE. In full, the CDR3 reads CASSALGGRVNTGELFF.

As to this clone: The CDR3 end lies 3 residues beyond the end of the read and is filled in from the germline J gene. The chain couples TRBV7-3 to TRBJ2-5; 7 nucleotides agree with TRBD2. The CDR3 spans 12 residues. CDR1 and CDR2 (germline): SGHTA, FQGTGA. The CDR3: CASSRPGGTQYF. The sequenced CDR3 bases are TGTGCCAGCAGCCGCCCGGGGGGTACC.

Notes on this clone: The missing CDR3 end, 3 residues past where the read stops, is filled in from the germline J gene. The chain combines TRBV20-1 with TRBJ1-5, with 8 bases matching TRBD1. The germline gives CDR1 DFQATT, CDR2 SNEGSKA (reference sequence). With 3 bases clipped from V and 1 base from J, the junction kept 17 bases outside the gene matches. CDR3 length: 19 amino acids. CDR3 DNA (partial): TGCAGTGCTAGGGGGAGTGGGGGACAGGTCGGTGGGAGCAATCAGCCC. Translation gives CSARGSGGQVGGSNQP. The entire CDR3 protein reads CSARGSGGQVGGSNQPQHF.

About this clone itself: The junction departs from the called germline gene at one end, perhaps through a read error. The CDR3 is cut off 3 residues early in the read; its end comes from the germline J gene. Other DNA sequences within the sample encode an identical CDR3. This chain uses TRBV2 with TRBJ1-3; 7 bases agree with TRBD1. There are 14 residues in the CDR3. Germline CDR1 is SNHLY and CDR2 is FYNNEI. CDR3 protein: CASSPDRERNTIYF. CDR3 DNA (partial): TGTGCCAGCAGCCCCGACAGGGAGAGAAACACT.

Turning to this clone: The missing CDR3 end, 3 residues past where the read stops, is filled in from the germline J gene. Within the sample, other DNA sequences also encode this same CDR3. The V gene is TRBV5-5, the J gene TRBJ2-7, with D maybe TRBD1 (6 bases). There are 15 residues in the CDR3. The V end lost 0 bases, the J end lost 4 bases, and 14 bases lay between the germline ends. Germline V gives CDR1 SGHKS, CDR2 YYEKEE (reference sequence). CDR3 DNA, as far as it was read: TGTGCCAGCAGCTTGGCTGACACAGGGATATACGAG. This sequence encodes CASSLADTGIYE. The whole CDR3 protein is CASSLADTGIYEQYF.

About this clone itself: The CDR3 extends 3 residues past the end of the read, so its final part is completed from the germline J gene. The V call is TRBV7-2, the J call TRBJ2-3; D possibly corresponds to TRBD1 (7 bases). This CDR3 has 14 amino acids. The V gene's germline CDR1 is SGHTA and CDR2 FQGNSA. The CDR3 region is CASSSQGGGQPQYF. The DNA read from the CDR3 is TGTGCCAGCAGCTCCCAGGGGGGCGGCCAGCCG.

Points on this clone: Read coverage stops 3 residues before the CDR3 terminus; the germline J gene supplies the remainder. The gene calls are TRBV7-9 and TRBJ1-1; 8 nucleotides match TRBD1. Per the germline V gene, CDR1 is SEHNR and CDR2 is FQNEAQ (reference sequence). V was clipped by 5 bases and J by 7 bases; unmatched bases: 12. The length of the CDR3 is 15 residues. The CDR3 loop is CASSSQQGEVGEAFF. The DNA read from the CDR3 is TGTGCCAGCAGCAGCCAACAGGGGGAGGTGGGTGAA.

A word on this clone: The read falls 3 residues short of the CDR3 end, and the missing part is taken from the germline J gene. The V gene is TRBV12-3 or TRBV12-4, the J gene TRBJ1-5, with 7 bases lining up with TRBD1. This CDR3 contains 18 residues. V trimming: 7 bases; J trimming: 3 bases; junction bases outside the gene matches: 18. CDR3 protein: CASTNHFSGTVLNQPQHF. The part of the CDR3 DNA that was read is TGTGCCAGCACCAATCATTTCTCCGGGACAGTGCTCAATCAGCCC.

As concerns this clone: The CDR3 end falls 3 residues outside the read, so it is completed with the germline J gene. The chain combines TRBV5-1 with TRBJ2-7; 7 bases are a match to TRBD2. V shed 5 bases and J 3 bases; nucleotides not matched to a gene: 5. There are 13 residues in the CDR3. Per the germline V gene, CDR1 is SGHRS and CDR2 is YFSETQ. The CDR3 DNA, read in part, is TGCGCCAGCAGTAGGGACTATTACTACGAG. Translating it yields CASSRDYYYE. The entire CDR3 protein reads CASSRDYYYEQYF.